This passage covers 25 T cell receptor beta chains from one sample sequenced in a study of blood T cell repertoires in COVID-19. Measured with immunoSEQ multiplex PCR; TCRdb has only the in-frame clones, and not every one. The data show about 210,000 clones, more than 75% seen once. The source material was peripheral blood. The receptors were sampled from a woman in her 40s with acute or convalescent COVID-19.

The chain carries TRBV19 and TRBJ2-7; 8 bases map to TRBD1. The trim removed 5 bases at V and 1 base at J, leaving 7 bases unmatched. This CDR3 spans 15 amino acids. The germline CDR1 and CDR2 sequences are LNHDA and SQIVND (reference sequence). The CDR3: CASSVRTGRSYEQYF. The CDR3 DNA follows: TGTGCCAGTAGTGTTAGGACAGGGCGATCCTACGAGCAGTACTTC.

V is TRBV19 and J is TRBJ2-7, with 7 bases identical to TRBD1. V was clipped by 3 bases and J by 3 bases; unmatched bases: 8. There are 15 residues in the CDR3. In germline, CDR1 is LNHDA, CDR2 SQIVND (reference sequence). DNA of the CDR3: TGTGCCAGTAGTATCGCGGAAGGGGGCTACTACGAGCAGTACTTC. Its protein product is CASSIAEGGYYEQYF.

The J gene is TRBJ2-7, the V gene TRBV6-2 or TRBV6-3; perhaps TRBD2 as D (7 bases). Germline assignment: CDR1 MNHEY and CDR2 SVGEGT. V gave up 4 bases and J gave up 6 bases, with 19 bases separating them. This CDR3 has 15 amino acids. CDR3 coding DNA: TGTGCCAGCAGTTTTCTGGGCGGGGGCTCCATCGAGCAGTACTTC. Amino acid sequence: CASSFLGGGSIEQYF.

The rearrangement uses TRBV11-2 and TRBJ1-6; 11 bases align to TRBD1. Germline V gives CDR1 SGHAT, CDR2 FQNNGV. The CDR3 is 18 amino acids. Trimming at V came to 0 bases and at J to 9 bases, leaving 10 bases not matched to a gene. The chain's CDR3 is CASSLDLGQGVKGSPLHF. CDR3 in DNA: TGTGCCAGCAGCTTAGATTTGGGACAGGGGGTTAAAGGTTCACCCCTCCACTTT.

V gene TRBV5-1 combines with J gene TRBJ2-7; 8 nucleotides agree with TRBD1. J gave up 12 bases and V 4 bases, and 6 bases lay outside the gene matches. This CDR3 is 11 amino acids long. Germline V gene lookup returns CDR1 SGHRS and CDR2 YFSETQ. The CDR3 is CASSADREAYF. The CDR3 DNA follows: TGCGCCAGCAGCGCGGACAGGGAGGCGTACTTC.

This chain joins TRBV12-3 or TRBV12-4 and TRBJ2-1; the D is unclear. The CDR3 has 11 residues. With 0 bases removed from V and 10 bases from J, the gap between germline ends came to 4 bases. The CDR3 DNA is TGTGCCAGCAGTTTAGCCCAGGAGCAGTTCTTC. It codes for CASSLAQEQFF.

The V gene is TRBV4-3, the J gene TRBJ2-3; the match to TRBD2 covers 8 bases. The CDR3 length is 18 residues. The germline V gene has CDR1 LGHNA and CDR2 YSLEER. The J segment lost 1 base and the V segment lost 3 bases, leaving 12 bases of the junction unmatched. CDR3 region: CASSHPPKRERCTDTQYF. CDR3 DNA sequence: TGCGCCAGCAGCCACCCTCCGAAGCGGGAGAGGTGCACAGATACGCAGTATTTT.

This clone was seen a few times. The chain has TRBV4-1 and TRBJ2-1; the D is unclear. V lost 4 bases and J 5 bases, leaving 15 bases between the germline ends. From germline, CDR1 is MGHRA and CDR2 YSYEKL. The CDR3 is made up of 15 amino acids. DNA for the CDR3: TGCGCCAGCAGCCCCTCCCTGGTACATAACAATGAGCAGTTCTTC. The encoded protein is CASSPSLVHNNEQFF.

J is TRBJ1-1 and V is TRBV10-3, with TRBD1 matching over 8 bases. Germline CDR1 and CDR2: ENHRY and SYGVKD. This CDR3 spans 13 amino acids. V lost 4 bases, J lost 11 bases, and 9 bases stayed unmatched. In DNA, the CDR3 is TGTGCCATCAGTGTTAATCAGGGGGCGCCGGCTTTCTTT. Encoded protein: CAISVNQGAPAFF.

The chain joins TRBV7-9 to TRBJ2-5; D might be TRBD1 (5 bases). The CDR3 extends over 14 amino acids. Trimming cost V 5 bases and J 5 bases, with 15 bases left between them. Germline V lookup: CDR1 SEHNR, CDR2 FQNEAQ (reference sequence). The CDR3 nucleotides read TGTGCCAGCAGCGACCCGGGTCCAGGGGAGACCCAGTACTTC. It encodes CASSDPGPGETQYF.

The chain uses TRBV7-6 and TRBJ2-3; 7 positions match TRBD2. Germline V lookup: CDR1 SGHVS, CDR2 FNYEAQ. This CDR3 has 15 residues. After removal of 4 bases from V and 0 bases from J, the junction contained 4 bases not matched to a gene. CDR3 nucleotides: TGTGCCAGCAGCTCGACTAGCATTAGCACAGATACGCAGTATTTT. Translating it yields CASSSTSISTDTQYF. The full variable domain, completed using reference TRBV7-6 and TRBJ2-3, is GAGVSQSPRYKVTKRGQDVALRCDPISGHVSLYWYRQALGQGPEFLTYFNYEAQQDKSGLPNDRFSAERPEGSISTLTIQRTEQRDSAMYRCASSSTSISTDTQYFGPGTRLTVL.

The table lists this clone with a count of one. The chain uses TRBV27 and TRBJ2-3; 9 nucleotides match TRBD2. CDR1 is MNHEY, CDR2 SMNVEV, per germline (reference sequence). CDR3 length equals 16 residues. The ends lost 2 bases at V and 0 bases at J; junction bases unmatched: 3. Here the CDR3 DNA reads TGTGCCAGCAGTTTAGGGGGACTAGCAAGCACAGATACGCAGTATTTT. Its translation is CASSLGGLASTDTQYF.

The chain carries TRBV6-1 and TRBJ2-7; tentatively, D is TRBD1 (5 bases). This CDR3 spans 15 amino acids. Looked up from germline, CDR1 is MNHNS and CDR2 is SASEGT. V was pared by 1 base and J by 0 bases, with 10 bases between. The CDR3 nucleotides read TGTGCCAGCAGTGAAGGCAGGGCTAGCTCCTACGAGCAGTACTTC. This codes for CASSEGRASSYEQYF.

CDR3 DNA sequence: TGTGCTAGTGGTCACGCTGGGAGGGTAGCTTTCTTT. It translates to CASGHAGRVAFF. The gene calls are TRBV12-5 and TRBJ1-1; unclear D gene. This CDR3 region has 12 residues. V was cut by 5 bases and J by 10 bases, with 14 bases left in between. The germline V gene has CDR1 LGHNT and CDR2 FRNRAP. The full variable domain, completed using reference TRBV12-5 and TRBJ1-1, is DARVTQTPRHKVTEMGQEVTMRCQPILGHNTVFWYRQTMMQGLELLAYFRNRAPLDDSGMPKDRFSAEMPDATLATLKIQPSEPRDSAVYFCASGHAGRVAFFGQGTRLTVV.

The chain joins TRBV30 to TRBJ2-3; a possible D gene is TRBD2 (5 bases). This CDR3 contains 15 residues. Germline lookup yields CDR1 GTSNPN and CDR2 SVGIG (reference sequence). DNA for the CDR3: TGTGCATGCGGCGGGCCTCTGTCTGGCTCAGATACGCAGTATTTT. Its translation is CACGGPLSGSDTQYF.

The chain is built from TRBV30 and TRBJ2-7, with D unresolved. Trimming shortened V by 1 base and J by 3 bases, and 7 bases separated the two germline ends. Germline CDR1 and CDR2: GTSNPN and SVGIG (reference sequence). The CDR3 consists of 12 residues. CDR3 amino acids: CAWSENSYEQYF. The CDR3 DNA sequence: TGTGCCTGGAGTGAGAACAGCTACGAGCAGTACTTC.

V and J are TRBV4-1 and TRBJ2-7, with 10 bases identical to TRBD1. This CDR3 has 15 amino acids. Germline-derived CDR1 and CDR2 are MGHRA and YSYEKL. V dropped 3 bases and J dropped 3; count of bases not matched to a gene: 5. CDR3 region: CASSQAGTGVYEQYF. CDR3 sequence (DNA): TGCGCCAGCAGCCAGGCCGGGACAGGGGTCTACGAGCAGTACTTC.

This clone was picked up one time. The chain joins TRBV20-1 to TRBJ2-7; D not resolved. Trimming stripped 5 bases from V and 6 bases from J, with 11 bases between. CDR1 is DFQATT, CDR2 SNEGSKA, per germline (reference sequence). This CDR3 is built from 11 residues. The CDR3 DNA reads as TGCAGTGCTCGAAGGTCGGGCGAGCAGTACTTC. This sequence encodes CSARRSGEQYF.

J is TRBJ1-2 and V is TRBV6-7, with 7 bases aligning to TRBD1. TRBV6-7 is noted as an ORF with a role that remains uncertain. V shed 1 base, J shed 4 bases, and the junction held 3 bases outside the gene matches. The CDR3 sequence is 14 residues long. In DNA, the CDR3 is TGTGCCAGCAGTTACTTGACAGGGATCTATGGCTACACCTTC. Protein: CASSYLTGIYGYTF.

The J gene is TRBJ2-7, the V gene TRBV6-6, with 7 bases aligning to TRBD1. The V gene end was trimmed by 6 bases and the J gene end by 4 bases; junction bases not matched to a gene: 9. The CDR3 covers 14 residues. Germline-derived CDR1 and CDR2 are MNHNY and SVGAGI (reference sequence). The CDR3 spells CASRPTGLGYEQYF. CDR3 DNA: TGTGCCAGCAGACCGACAGGGCTCGGATACGAGCAGTACTTC.

The chain recombines TRBV14 with TRBJ1-1, with D tentatively TRBD1 (5 bases). There are 15 residues in the CDR3. Trimming shortened V by 5 bases and J by 1 base, and 14 bases separated the two germline ends. The germline V gene has CDR1 SGHDN and CDR2 FVKESK. CDR3: CASSLISGGNTEAFF. The CDR3 nucleotides are TGTGCCAGCAGCTTGATCTCCGGGGGGAACACTGAAGCTTTCTTT.

At least ten counts were recorded for this clone. The chain joins TRBV3-1 (or the pseudogene TRBV3-2) to TRBJ1-5; 8 bases map to TRBD1. With V trimmed by 4 bases and J by 2 bases, 10 bases remained unmatched. Germline V gene data show CDR1 as LGHDT and CDR2 as YNNKEL (reference sequence). CDR3 length: 17 residues. CDR3 nucleotides: TGTGCCAGCAGCCGAGAGGACAGGGAAAAGGGCAATCAGCCCCAGCATTTT. It is translated as CASSREDREKGNQPQHF.

This clone was detected only a few times. CDR3 amino acids: CASNRGWAEAFF. CDR3 DNA sequence: TGTGCCAGTAACAGGGGATGGGCTGAAGCTTTCTTT. The chain uses TRBV19 and TRBJ1-1; 7 bases map to TRBD1. The CDR3 totals 12 residues. V was pared by 7 bases and J by 6 bases, with 5 bases of the junction left unmatched. Germline V CDR1 and CDR2: LNHDA, SQIVND (reference sequence).

This chain joins TRBV7-2 and TRBJ1-6, with a tentative D call TRBD1 (5 bases). Trimming pared 7 bases from V and 7 bases from J, leaving 17 bases between. The CDR3 loop spans 15 amino acids. Germline CDR1 and CDR2: SGHTA and FQGNSA. The CDR3 DNA reads as TGTGCCAGCACCCAGAATGGAGGGGCAAATTCACCCCTCCACTTT. It specifies CASTQNGGANSPLHF.

The chain is built from TRBV29-1 and TRBJ2-7, with D perhaps matching TRBD2 (6 bases). Trimming shortened V by 3 bases and J by 6 bases, and 12 bases separated the two germline ends. CDR3 length: 12 residues. CDR1 and CDR2 from the germline V gene are SQVTM and ANQGSEA. CDR3 DNA: TGCAGCGTTGAGCGGGGAGTTTCCGAGCAGTACTTC. It is translated as CSVERGVSEQYF.